This record concerns one TCR beta chain sequence. This entry is derived from a study of blood T cell repertoires in COVID-19. Authors' analysis steps: Nucleated cell counts were estimated from reference gene primer amplification. Profiled with immunoSEQ multiplex PCR; TCRdb holds only in-frame clones, not every one. V and J calls and clone size are as listed in that table; D and trimming were resolved from the DNA. The sample comprises approximately 200,000 clones, approximately 87% of which are singletons, and 6.2% rests with the top ten. Germline lookup yields CDR1 MNHEY and CDR2 SVGAGI. V was clipped by 10 bases and J by 9 bases, with 25 bases between them. The CDR3 has 15 amino acids.

The chain employs TRBV6-5 and TRBJ2-1; D may be TRBD1 (5 bases). Sequenced input: peripheral blood. This clonotype originated in a man aged 55 to 70 who had recovered from COVID-19. CDR3: CATIIGVWGGSEQFF. The CDR3 bases are TGTGCCACCATAATAGGGGTTTGGGGTGGCAGTGAGCAGTTCTTC.